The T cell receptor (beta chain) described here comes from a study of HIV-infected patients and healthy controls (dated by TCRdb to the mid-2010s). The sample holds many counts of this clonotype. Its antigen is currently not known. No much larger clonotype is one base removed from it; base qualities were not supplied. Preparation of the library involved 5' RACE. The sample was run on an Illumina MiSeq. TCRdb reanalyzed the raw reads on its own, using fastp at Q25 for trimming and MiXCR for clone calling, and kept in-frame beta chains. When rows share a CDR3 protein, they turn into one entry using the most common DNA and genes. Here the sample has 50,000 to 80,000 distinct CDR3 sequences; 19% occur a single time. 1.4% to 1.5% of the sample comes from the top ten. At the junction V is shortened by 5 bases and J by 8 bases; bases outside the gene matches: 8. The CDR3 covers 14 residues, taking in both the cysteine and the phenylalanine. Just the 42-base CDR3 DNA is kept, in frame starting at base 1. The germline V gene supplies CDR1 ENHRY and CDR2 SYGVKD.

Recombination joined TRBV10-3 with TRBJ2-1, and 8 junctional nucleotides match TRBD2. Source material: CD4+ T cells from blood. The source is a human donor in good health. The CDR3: CAISPGLGPHEQFF. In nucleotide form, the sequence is TGTGCCATCAGTCCGGGACTAGGGCCCCATGAGCAGTTCTTC.